The 12 T cell receptor beta chains below come from one sample, sequenced in a study of beta chain features in type 1 diabetes. The investigators reverse transcribed all of the isolated RNA, so they sequenced expressed TCRB transcripts. Assay: immunoSEQ multiplex PCR; the TCRdb copy retains only in-frame clones and omits some. The sample records about 250,000 clones, 13% to 15% being singletons. The sample comprised naive CD4+ T cells from blood. Receptors were obtained from a woman between 40 and 55 years old in good health.

This rearrangement joins TRBV6-5 to TRBJ1-2, with D possibly matching TRBD1 (5 bases). The CDR3 is made up of 15 amino acids. Trimming shortened V by 7 bases and J by 0 bases, and 15 bases separated the two germline ends. The germline gives CDR1 MNHEY, CDR2 SVGAGI. In nucleotides, the CDR3 is TGTGCCAGCACCCCGACAGTAAACCCTAACTATGGCTACACCTTC. Protein product: CASTPTVNPNYGYTF.

This chain links TRBV9 with TRBJ2-7; D might be TRBD2 (5 bases). V lost 0 bases and J 1 base, leaving 11 bases between the germline ends. CDR1 is SGDLS, CDR2 YYNGEE, per germline. The CDR3 extends over 15 amino acids. This CDR3 reads CASSVGWRGSYEQYF. Written as DNA, the CDR3 is TGTGCCAGCAGCGTAGGGTGGAGAGGGTCCTACGAGCAGTACTTC. Together with reference TRBV9 and TRBJ2-7, the CDR3 gives the full variable domain: DSGVTQTPKHLITATGQRVTLRCSPRSGDLSVYWYQQSLDQGLQFLIQYYNGEERAKGNILERFSAQQFPDLHSELNLSSLELGDSALYFCASSVGWRGSYEQYFGPGTRLTVT.

In this sample, this clone turned up many times. The chain is built from TRBV29-1 and TRBJ2-7, with a possible D match to TRBD1 (6 bases). The CDR3 runs to 13 residues. CDR1 and CDR2 from the germline V gene are SQVTM and ANQGSEA. Trimming removed 2 bases at V and 0 bases at J, with 8 bases between. DNA of the CDR3: TGCAGCGTTGAACCGACAGGCTCCTACGAGCAGTACTTC. Translating it yields CSVEPTGSYEQYF.

This clone was detected ten times or more. This chain connects TRBV7-9 to TRBJ1-2, with D tentatively TRBD1 (5 bases). The CDR3 covers 12 residues. The germline gives CDR1 SEHNR, CDR2 FQNEAQ (reference sequence). V shed 5 bases and J shed 8 bases, with 12 bases lying between them. The CDR3 protein is CASSPSGVGYTF. The CDR3 nucleotides are TGTGCCAGCAGCCCCTCGGGGGTGGGCTACACCTTC.

The table lists this clone with a few counts. The chain carries TRBV25-1 and TRBJ1-2, with 9 bases that match TRBD1. CDR1 is MGHDK and CDR2 is SYGVNS in the germline V gene. This CDR3 comprises 15 residues. V was pared by 1 base and J by 6 bases, with 6 bases of the junction left unmatched. The CDR3, as DNA: TGTGCCAGCAGTGAATTAGGACAGGGGAGTAATGGCTACACCTTC. Translation gives CASSELGQGSNGYTF.

J is TRBJ1-3 and V is TRBV7-2, with D perhaps matching TRBD1 (6 bases). V lost 3 bases, J lost 9 bases, and 9 bases lay in between. This CDR3 is 12 amino acids long. CDR1 is SGHTA, CDR2 FQGNSA, per germline. CDR3 region: CASSFRGGTIYF. The CDR3 nucleotides are TGTGCCAGCAGCTTTCGAGGGGGCACCATATATTTT.

This clone was seen a single time. The same CDR3 is also encoded by other DNA sequences in this sample. This chain connects TRBV7-8 to TRBJ1-1, with 8 bases identical to TRBD1. The CDR3 consists of 15 residues. Germline loops: CDR1 SGHVS, CDR2 FQNEAQ. Losses at the gene ends were 5 bases for V and 1 base for J; bases not matched to a gene: 6. The CDR3 protein is CASSPDRGQNTEAFF. The DNA of the CDR3 is TGTGCCAGCAGCCCCGACAGGGGCCAGAACACTGAAGCTTTCTTT. The full variable domain, in which reference TRBV7-8 and TRBJ1-1 provide the parts outside the CDR3, is GAGVSQSPRYKVAKRGQDVALRCDPISGHVSLFWYQQALGQGPEFLTYFQNEAQLDKSGLPSDRFFAERPEGSVSTLKIQRTQQEDSAVYLCASSPDRGQNTEAFFGQGTRLTVV.

This clone was seen a handful of times. V and J are TRBV6-5 and TRBJ1-1, with 8 positions matching TRBD1. V lost 5 bases to trimming and J lost 1 base; unmatched junction nucleotides: 6. Per germline, CDR1 MNHEY and CDR2 SVGAGI. This CDR3 region has 15 residues. CDR3: CASSTPGTGNTEAFF. CDR3 DNA sequence: TGTGCCAGCAGTACCCCCGGGACAGGGAACACTGAAGCTTTCTTT.

This clone has only a few counts. This chain joins TRBV5-1 and TRBJ2-5, with a tentative D call TRBD1 (6 bases). This CDR3 spans 12 amino acids. V was clipped by 4 bases and J by 2 bases, with 6 bases between them. The germline V gene encodes CDR1 SGHRS and CDR2 YFSETQ. CDR3 residues: CASSGQQETQYF. The CDR3, as DNA: TGCGCCAGCAGCGGACAGCAAGAGACCCAGTACTTC.

This clone was counted between two and nine times. One end of the junction fails to match germline, which may point to a read error. The rearrangement joins TRBV19 to TRBJ1-1; 7 nucleotides match TRBD1. The CDR3 extends over 15 amino acids. The germline V gene has CDR1 LNHDA and CDR2 SQIVND (reference sequence). In nucleotides, the CDR3 is TGTGCCAGTAGAATAGGGGACAGAATGAACACTGAAGCTTTCTTT. Protein: CASRIGDRMNTEAFF.

This clone showed up just a few times. The chain is built from TRBV29-1 and TRBJ2-5, with D possibly being TRBD2 (5 bases). The CDR3 runs 13 residues. Trimming took off 4 bases at V and 1 base at J, with 10 bases between the two ends. Germline loops: CDR1 SQVTM, CDR2 ANQGSEA. The CDR3 is CSVAGSGQETQYF. The CDR3 bases are TGCAGCGTTGCGGGAAGCGGCCAAGAGACCCAGTACTTC.

This clone was counted between two and nine times. The V call is TRBV4-1, the J call TRBJ1-6; a possible D gene is TRBD1 (5 bases). This CDR3 contains 17 residues. V lost 0 bases to trimming and J lost 9 bases, with 18 bases between them. Germline values: CDR1 MGHRA, CDR2 YSYEKL. Here the CDR3 reads CASSQDSFEGAASPLHF. Written as DNA, the CDR3 is TGCGCCAGCAGCCAAGATTCATTTGAAGGGGCGGCTTCACCCCTCCACTTT.